The 14 T cell receptor beta chains given below trace back to one sample, sequenced in a study of post-analysis software for immune sequencing data. Overall study results and limits: With TRBV5-6, TRBV5-1 and TRBV20-1 included, about 5 TRBV segments were more frequent in patients than in controls.

These receptors' targets are unknown. The TCR beta cDNA libraries carried unique molecular identifiers. Each CDR3 protein gets one entry after TCRdb re-called the PCR reads with MiXCR. Of about 680,000 distinct CDR3 sequences listed, approximately 60% are singletons. Sequencing was carried out using blood. These receptors were taken from a girl aged 2 to 9 with multiple sclerosis.

This clonotype was found a few times. The J gene is TRBJ1-2, the V gene TRBV27; 9 nucleotides align to TRBD1. Per the germline V gene, CDR1 is MNHEY and CDR2 is SMNVEV (reference sequence). Unmatched junction bases numbered 11, after V lost 4 bases and J lost 8 bases. The CDR3 has 15 residues. CDR3 sequence (DNA): TGTGCCAGCAGTTCAGATAAACAGGGGGCGAGGGGCTACACCTTC. This translates into CASSSDKQGARGYTF.

The chain joins TRBV3-1 to TRBJ2-7; 7 bases are shared with TRBD1. The CDR3 length is 15 residues. CDR1 is LGHDT, CDR2 YNNKEL, per germline (reference sequence). Trimming took 1 base from V and 2 from J; bases not matched to a gene: 5. CDR3 region: CASSQGEQGTYEQYF. The CDR3 nucleotides read TGTGCCAGCAGCCAAGGGGAACAGGGGACCTACGAGCAGTACTTC.

This clonotype was counted a few times. The rearrangement uses TRBV20-1 and TRBJ2-1, with D possibly TRBD1 on 6 matching bases. The CDR3 has 13 amino acids. V was trimmed by 6 bases and J by 3 bases, leaving 12 bases between them. CDR1 and CDR2 from the germline V gene are DFQATT and SNEGSKA (reference sequence). The chain's CDR3 is CSAGQRGYNEQFF. The CDR3 coding sequence is TGCAGTGCCGGACAGAGGGGCTACAATGAGCAGTTCTTC.

The V gene is TRBV4-3, the J gene TRBJ2-3; D unresolved. CDR1 is LGHNA, CDR2 YSLEER, per germline. The CDR3 has 16 amino acids. The V end was cut by 0 bases, the J end by 0 bases, with 10 bases between. The CDR3 protein is CASSQDGSASTDTQYF. In DNA, the CDR3 is TGCGCCAGCAGCCAAGACGGGTCAGCTAGCACAGATACGCAGTATTTT.

This clonotype has just a few counts. This chain connects TRBV7-8 to TRBJ1-1; D unclear. This CDR3 comprises 13 residues. Germline V gene sequence: CDR1 SGHVS, CDR2 FQNEAQ. With 4 bases removed from V and 2 bases from J, the gap between germline ends came to 8 bases. The CDR3 here is CASSSNINTEAFF. Here the CDR3 DNA reads TGTGCCAGCAGCTCTAACATCAACACTGAAGCTTTCTTT.

V gene TRBV29-1 combines with J gene TRBJ2-7; 7 nucleotides agree with TRBD2. J was trimmed by 3 bases and V by 6 bases; bases with no gene match: 14. Germline lookup yields CDR1 SQVTM and CDR2 ANQGSEA. CDR3 length: 15 amino acids. The CDR3 nucleotides are TGCAGCGTCCCCAAAGGCTACGGGACTAACTACGAGCAGTACTTC. Protein product: CSVPKGYGTNYEQYF.

The rearrangement links TRBV27 to TRBJ1-1; 8 positions agree with TRBD1. Germline V CDR1 and CDR2: MNHEY, SMNVEV (reference sequence). This CDR3 is 11 amino acids long. V was pared by 6 bases and J by 10 bases, with 4 bases of the junction left unmatched. The CDR3 is CASRPDRGAFF. DNA for the CDR3: TGTGCCAGCAGGCCAGACAGGGGAGCTTTCTTT.

The V gene is TRBV20-1, the J gene TRBJ2-1; 10 bases are a match to TRBD2. This CDR3 is built from 17 residues. Germline CDR1 reads DFQATT; CDR2 reads SNEGSKA (reference sequence). The trim removed 1 base at V and 7 bases at J, leaving 13 bases unmatched. The CDR3 region is CSARGGTLAGVGNEQFF. Written as DNA, the CDR3 is TGCAGTGCTAGAGGCGGAACTCTAGCGGGAGTGGGGAATGAGCAGTTCTTC.

The chain couples TRBV5-1 to TRBJ1-2; 9 bases are a match to TRBD1. V dropped 4 bases and J dropped 4; count of bases not matched to a gene: 8. The CDR3 runs to 15 residues. Germline V gene sequence: CDR1 SGHRS, CDR2 YFSETQ. CDR3 region: CASSPNRGLSYGYTF. DNA for the CDR3: TGCGCCAGCAGCCCCAACAGGGGGCTCAGCTATGGCTACACCTTC.

This clonotype appeared a few times. The chain couples TRBV10-3 to TRBJ2-5; unclear D gene. CDR3 length: 12 amino acids. Germline CDR1 and CDR2: ENHRY and SYGVKD. The ends were cut back, 10 bases at V and 4 bases at J, with 13 bases in the middle. This CDR3 reads CATRRFGETQYF. CDR3 DNA: TGTGCCACCAGGAGATTCGGAGAGACCCAGTACTTC.

This clonotype came up a few times. V is TRBV29-1 and J is TRBJ1-1, with 7 bases aligning to TRBD1. The CDR3 consists of 14 residues. CDR1 is SQVTM and CDR2 is ANQGSEA in the germline V gene. Germline trimming cut 7 bases from V and 0 bases from J; bases unmatched to any gene: 8. The CDR3 DNA reads as TGCAGCGGAAACGTAGGGGGCCTGAACACTGAAGCTTTCTTT. Translating gives CSGNVGGLNTEAFF.

The chain joins TRBV29-1 to TRBJ2-3; perhaps TRBD2 as D (6 bases). This CDR3 is built from 13 residues. The V gene's germline CDR1 is SQVTM and CDR2 ANQGSEA. Deletions cut 6 bases from V and 7 bases from J, with 17 bases between. CDR3 nucleotide sequence: TGCAGCGTCATAGCGGCCCTGGTATATACGCAGTATTTT. Translated: CSVIAALVYTQYF.

This clonotype was picked up a small number of times. This chain links TRBV29-1 with TRBJ2-1; TRBD1 matches 10 bases. Germline assignment: CDR1 SQVTM and CDR2 ANQGSEA. This CDR3 spans 15 amino acids. V shed 3 bases, J shed 2 bases, and the junction held 4 bases outside the gene matches. The CDR3 reads CSVEGQGLTYNEQFF. The CDR3 bases are TGCAGCGTTGAGGGACAGGGGTTGACCTACAATGAGCAGTTCTTC.

In its sample, this clonotype was seen a few times. The J gene is TRBJ2-1, the V gene TRBV4-2, with TRBD2 identical over 12 bases. The V gene's germline CDR1 is LGHNA and CDR2 YNFKEQ. The ends lost 1 base at V and 4 bases at J; junction bases unmatched: 11. The CDR3 has 19 amino acids. CDR3 in amino acids: CASSQAGLAGGWGYNEQFF. DNA of the CDR3: TGTGCCAGCAGCCAAGCAGGCCTAGCGGGAGGGTGGGGGTACAATGAGCAGTTCTTC.